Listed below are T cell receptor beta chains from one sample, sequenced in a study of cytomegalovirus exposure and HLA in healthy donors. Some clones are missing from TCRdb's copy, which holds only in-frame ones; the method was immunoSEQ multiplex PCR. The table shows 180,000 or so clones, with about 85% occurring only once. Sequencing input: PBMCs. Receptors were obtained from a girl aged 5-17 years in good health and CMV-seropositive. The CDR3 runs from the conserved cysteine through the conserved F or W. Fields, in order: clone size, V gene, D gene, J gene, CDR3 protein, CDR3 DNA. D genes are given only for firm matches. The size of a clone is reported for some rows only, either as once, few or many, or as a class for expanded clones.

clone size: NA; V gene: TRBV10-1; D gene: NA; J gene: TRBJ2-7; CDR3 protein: CASSEDSSYEQYF; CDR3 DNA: TGCGCCAGCAGTGAAGACAGCTCCTACGAGCAGTACTTC
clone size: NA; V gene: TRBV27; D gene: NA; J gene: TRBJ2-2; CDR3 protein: CASIPLNRGGAGELFF; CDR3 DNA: TGTGCCAGCATTCCATTGAACAGGGGAGGCGCCGGGGAGCTGTTTTTT
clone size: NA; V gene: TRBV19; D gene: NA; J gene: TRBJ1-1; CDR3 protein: CASSIVPGIEAFF; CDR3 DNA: TGTGCCAGTAGTATAGTTCCAGGGATTGAAGCTTTCTTT
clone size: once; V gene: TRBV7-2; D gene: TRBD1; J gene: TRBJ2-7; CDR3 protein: CASRSSPGQGAYEQYF; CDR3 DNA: TGTGCCAGCAGATCCTCCCCGGGACAGGGGGCCTACGAGCAGTACTTC
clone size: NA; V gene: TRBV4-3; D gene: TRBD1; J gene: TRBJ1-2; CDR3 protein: CASSQGQGAGYGYTF; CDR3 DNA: TGCGCCAGCAGCCAAGGCCAGGGGGCAGGCTATGGCTACACCTTC
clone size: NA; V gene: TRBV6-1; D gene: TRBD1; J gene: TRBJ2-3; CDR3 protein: CASKIRGLTDTQYF; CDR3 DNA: TGTGCCAGCAAGATCAGGGGGCTCACAGATACGCAGTATTTT
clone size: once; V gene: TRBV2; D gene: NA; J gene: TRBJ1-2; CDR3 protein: CASRYLGGDGYTF; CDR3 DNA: TGTGCCAGCCGGTACTTGGGAGGGGATGGCTACACCTTC
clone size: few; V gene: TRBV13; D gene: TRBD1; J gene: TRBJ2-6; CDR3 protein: CASSLEQGARGANVLTF; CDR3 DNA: TGTGCCAGCAGCCTGGAGCAGGGGGCGCGAGGGGCCAACGTCCTGACTTTC
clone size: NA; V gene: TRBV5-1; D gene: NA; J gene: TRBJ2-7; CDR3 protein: CASSVQGVSYEQYF; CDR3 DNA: TGCGCCAGCAGCGTACAAGGGGTCTCCTACGAGCAGTACTTC
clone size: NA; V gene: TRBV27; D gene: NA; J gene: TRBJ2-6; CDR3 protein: CATPGANVLTF; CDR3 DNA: TGTGCCACCCCAGGGGCCAACGTCCTGACTTTC
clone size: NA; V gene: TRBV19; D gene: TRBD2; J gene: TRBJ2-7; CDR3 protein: CASTHGRGTTESSYEQYF; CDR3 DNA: TGTGCCAGTACCCATGGGAGGGGAACGACCGAGAGCTCCTACGAGCAGTACTTC
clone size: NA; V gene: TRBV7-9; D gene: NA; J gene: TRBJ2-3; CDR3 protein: CASSLASRTDTQYF; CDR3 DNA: TGTGCCAGCAGCTTAGCTAGCCGCACAGATACGCAGTATTTT
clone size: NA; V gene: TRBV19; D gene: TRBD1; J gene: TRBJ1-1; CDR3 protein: CASSTYRGRGAFF; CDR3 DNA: TGTGCCAGTAGTACTTACAGGGGGCGAGGAGCTTTCTTT
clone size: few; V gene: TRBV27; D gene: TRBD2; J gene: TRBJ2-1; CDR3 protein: CASSSGGYNEQFF; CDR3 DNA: TGTGCCAGCAGTAGCGGGGGCTACAATGAGCAGTTCTTC
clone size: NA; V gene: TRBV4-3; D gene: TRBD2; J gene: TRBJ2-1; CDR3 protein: CASSQDVGGGNEQFF; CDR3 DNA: TGCGCCAGCAGCCAAGATGTTGGCGGGGGAAATGAGCAGTTCTTC
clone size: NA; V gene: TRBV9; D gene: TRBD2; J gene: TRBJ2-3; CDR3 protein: CASSPWPGRSSFTDTQYF; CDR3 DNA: TGTGCCAGCAGCCCGTGGCCCGGGAGGTCTTCCTTCACAGATACGCAGTATTTT
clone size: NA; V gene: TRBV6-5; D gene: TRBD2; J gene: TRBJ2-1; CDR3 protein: CASVAGGEQFF; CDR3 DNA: TGTGCCAGCGTAGCGGGAGGAGAGCAGTTCTTC
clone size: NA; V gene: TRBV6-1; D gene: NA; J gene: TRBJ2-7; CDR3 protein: CASRSTGDSDEQYF; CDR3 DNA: TGTGCCAGCAGATCAACAGGGGACTCGGACGAGCAGTACTTC
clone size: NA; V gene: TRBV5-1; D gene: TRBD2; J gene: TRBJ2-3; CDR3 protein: CASSLLAGTTDTQYF; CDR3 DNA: TGCGCCAGCAGCCTTCTAGCGGGAACTACAGATACGCAGTATTTT
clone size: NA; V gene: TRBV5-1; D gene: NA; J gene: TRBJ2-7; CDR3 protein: CASSLTGLSSYEQYF; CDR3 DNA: TGCGCCAGCAGCTTGACAGGGTTGAGCTCCTACGAGCAGTACTTC
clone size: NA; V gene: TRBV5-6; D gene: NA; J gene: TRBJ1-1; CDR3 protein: CASSGRGRGGTEAFF; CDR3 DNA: TGTGCCAGCAGCGGGCGGGGAAGGGGAGGAACTGAAGCTTTCTTT
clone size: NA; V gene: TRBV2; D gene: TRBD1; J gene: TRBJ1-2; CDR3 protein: CASSAGQGSGGYTF; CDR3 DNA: TGTGCCAGCAGTGCCGGACAGGGGAGTGGAGGCTACACCTTC
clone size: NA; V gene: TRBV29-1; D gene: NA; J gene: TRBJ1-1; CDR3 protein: CSGGQPNTEAFF; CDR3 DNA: TGCAGCGGAGGACAGCCGAACACTGAAGCTTTCTTT
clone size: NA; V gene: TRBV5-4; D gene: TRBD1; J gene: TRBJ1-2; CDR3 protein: CASSPAGTGGGYTF; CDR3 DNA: TGTGCCAGCAGTCCGGCCGGGACAGGGGGCGGCTACACCTTC
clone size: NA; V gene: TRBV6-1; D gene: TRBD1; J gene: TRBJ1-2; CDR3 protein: CASSAGGLFLNGYTF; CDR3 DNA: TGTGCCAGCAGTGCAGGGGGCTTATTCCTCAATGGCTACACCTTC